One and the same sample provided the 30 T cell receptor beta chains below, sequenced in a study of blood T cell repertoires in COVID-19. Some clones are missing from TCRdb's copy, which holds only in-frame ones; the method was immunoSEQ multiplex PCR. The sample holds approximately 61,000 clones, almost 90% seen once. The material sequenced was peripheral blood. These receptors all come from a woman at least 80 years old with active COVID-19.

The rearrangement uses TRBV28 and TRBJ1-2; 7 nucleotides match TRBD1. The junction had 6 bases not matched to a gene; V was cut back by 2 bases and J by 6 bases. The CDR3 length is 14 residues. CDR1 is MDHEN and CDR2 is SYDVKM in the germline V gene. The CDR3 spells CASSLQGGAHGYTF. Here the CDR3 DNA reads TGTGCCAGCAGTTTACAGGGGGGCGCTCATGGCTACACCTTC.

Only one count was recorded for this clone. V gene TRBV15 combines with J gene TRBJ2-2; 11 positions agree with TRBD2. The CDR3 spans 16 residues. J gave up 3 bases and V 5 bases, and 5 bases lay outside the gene matches. Germline values: CDR1 LNHNV, CDR2 YYDKDF (reference sequence). The CDR3 region is CATSVWTSGHTGELFF. The CDR3, as DNA: TGTGCCACCAGCGTATGGACTAGCGGGCACACCGGGGAGCTGTTTTTT. Based on the CDR3 plus reference TRBV15 and TRBJ2-2, the full variable domain is DAMVIQNPRYQVTQFGKPVTLSCSQTLNHNVMYWYQQKSSQAPKLLFHYYDKDFNNEADTPDNFQSRRPNTSFCFLDIRSPGLGDTAMYLCATSVWTSGHTGELFFGEGSRLTVL.

The chain combines TRBV2 with TRBJ1-6; no reliable D call. The CDR3 consists of 12 residues. Trimming cost V 7 bases and J 5 bases, with 6 bases left between them. Germline CDR1 reads SNHLY; CDR2 reads FYNNEI. The DNA of the CDR3 is TGTGCCAGCATGACACATAATTCACCCCTCCACTTT. Its protein is CASMTHNSPLHF.

The J gene is TRBJ2-3, the V gene TRBV6-2 or TRBV6-3; 8 nucleotides line up with TRBD2. The CDR3 has 16 amino acids. CDR1 and CDR2 (germline): MNHEY, SVGEGT. Losses at the gene ends were 4 bases for V and 2 bases for J; bases not matched to a gene: 8. CDR3 sequence reads: CASSFSGLAITDTQYF. The CDR3 DNA reads TGTGCCAGCAGTTTCTCTGGACTAGCCATCACAGATACGCAGTATTTT.

V and J are TRBV29-1 and TRBJ2-5; 7 bases are a match to TRBD1. The CDR3 consists of 14 residues. V dropped 4 bases and J dropped 4; count of bases not matched to a gene: 9. CDR1 SQVTM and CDR2 ANQGSEA come from the germline V gene. The CDR3, as DNA: TGCAGCGTTGTGGCATGGGCAGGGGGAGAGACCCAGTACTTC. It encodes CSVVAWAGGETQYF. Variable domain in full (rest from reference TRBV29-1 and TRBJ2-5): SAVISQKPSRDICQRGTSLTIQCQVDSQVTMMFWYRQQPGQSLTLIATANQGSEATYESGFVIDKFPISRPNLTFSTLTVSNMSPEDSSIYLCSVVAWAGGETQYFGPGTRLLVL.

The rearrangement links TRBV9 to TRBJ2-7; 12 bases are a match to TRBD1. The CDR3 totals 15 residues. The V segment lost 0 bases and the J segment 6 bases; nucleotides outside the gene matches: 4. CDR1 is SGDLS and CDR2 is YYNGEE in the germline V gene. CDR3 bases: TGTGCCAGCAGCGTAGGGTGGGGACAGGGGGCCGAGCAGTACTTC. Protein product: CASSVGWGQGAEQYF. The variable domain in full, completed from reference TRBV9 and TRBJ2-7, reads DSGVTQTPKHLITATGQRVTLRCSPRSGDLSVYWYQQSLDQGLQFLIQYYNGEERAKGNILERFSAQQFPDLHSELNLSSLELGDSALYFCASSVGWGQGAEQYFGPGTRLTVT.

The rearrangement links TRBV7-2 to TRBJ2-7, with D perhaps matching TRBD2 (5 bases). Germline loops: CDR1 SGHTA, CDR2 FQGNSA. The V end was cut by 3 bases, the J end by 6 bases, with 15 bases between. The length of the CDR3 is 14 residues. The CDR3 is CASSFKGMSGEQYF. The DNA of the CDR3 is TGTGCCAGCAGCTTTAAGGGTATGAGCGGCGAGCAGTACTTC. The full variable domain, completed using reference TRBV7-2 and TRBJ2-7, is GAGVSQSPSNKVTEKGKDVELRCDPISGHTALYWYRQSLGQGLEFLIYFQGNSAPDKSGLPSDRFSAERTGGSVSTLTIQRTQQEDSAVYLCASSFKGMSGEQYFGPGTRLTVT.

The chain couples TRBV11-3 to TRBJ2-1; D unresolved. This CDR3 spans 13 amino acids. The ends were cut back, 3 bases at V and 12 bases at J, with 15 bases in the middle. The germline CDR1 and CDR2 sequences are SGHNT and YENEEA. The DNA for the CDR3 is TGTGCCAGCAGCTTTACAGCTGGAACCGCGCAGTTCTTC. Translating gives CASSFTAGTAQFF.

This chain joins TRBV6-5 and TRBJ2-7, with a tentative D call TRBD1 (5 bases). Germline V CDR1 and CDR2: MNHEY, SVGAGI. Trimming removed 5 bases from V and 3 bases from J, with 11 bases in between. This CDR3 has 13 residues. The CDR3 DNA is TGTGCCAGCAGTCGGCAGGGTGTCTACGAGCAGTACTTC. Residues: CASSRQGVYEQYF.

The chain combines TRBV28 with TRBJ1-2; D is unclear. The CDR3 contains 13 residues. The V end lost 5 bases, the J end lost 2 bases, and 9 bases lay between the germline ends. CDR1 and CDR2 from the germline V gene are MDHEN and SYDVKM. DNA for the CDR3: TGTGCCAGCAGTCCCTCACGGAACTATGGCTACACCTTC. Translation gives CASSPSRNYGYTF.

In DNA form, the CDR3 reads TGTGCCATCAGTGGGTCCGGGAGCAATCAATATGGCTACACCTTC. This codes for CAISGSGSNQYGYTF. The gene calls are TRBV10-3 and TRBJ1-2; D not resolved. Per the germline V gene, CDR1 is ENHRY and CDR2 is SYGVKD. V was shortened by 4 bases and J by 5 bases, with 17 bases between the two germline ends. There are 15 residues in the CDR3.

The J gene is TRBJ2-2, the V gene TRBV6-4; weak D call: TRBD2 (7 bases). Germline assignment: CDR1 MRHNA and CDR2 SNTAGT. Trimming took 3 bases from V and 4 from J, leaving 15 bases between them. The CDR3 has 16 residues. DNA of the CDR3: TGTGCCAGCAGTGATCGGGCGGGGGCCCTCACCGGGGAGCTGTTTTTT. Its translation is CASSDRAGALTGELFF.

The rearrangement joins TRBV4-1 to TRBJ1-4; 7 nucleotides agree with TRBD1. The CDR3 consists of 15 residues. Per germline, CDR1 MGHRA and CDR2 YSYEKL. V lost 3 bases, J lost 3 bases, and 4 bases stayed unmatched. The CDR3 DNA sequence: TGCGCCAGCAGCCATTACAGGGGCCCTAATGAAAAACTGTTTTTT. It specifies CASSHYRGPNEKLFF.

The chain uses TRBV4-2 and TRBJ2-5, with 15 nucleotides matching TRBD2. Germline CDR1 LGHNA, CDR2 YNFKEQ. J was trimmed by 5 bases and V by 1 base; bases with no gene match: 11. CDR3 length: 19 residues. CDR3 in amino acids: CASSQASGTSGGFRETQYF. The CDR3 region has the DNA TGTGCCAGCAGCCAAGCCTCCGGGACTAGCGGGGGGTTCCGTGAGACCCAGTACTTC.

This chain uses TRBV7-8 with TRBJ2-7; 9 positions agree with TRBD2. With 5 bases clipped from V and 0 bases from J, the junction kept 11 bases outside the gene matches. CDR3 size: 17 residues. Germline V gene data show CDR1 as SGHVS and CDR2 as FQNEAQ. CDR3 coding DNA: TGTGCCAGCAGCCTACGCCGGGCGCGGGGGGGCTCCTACGAGCAGTACTTC. Protein: CASSLRRARGGSYEQYF.

This clone turned up a few times. This chain connects TRBV9 to TRBJ1-2, with 7 bases aligning to TRBD1. Germline CDR1 is SGDLS and CDR2 is YYNGEE. The V and J ends lost 0 bases and 0 bases, in that order; junction bases with no gene match: 8. The CDR3 spans 17 residues. CDR3 in amino acids: CASSVDDRVGTNYGYTF. The CDR3 nucleotides read TGTGCCAGCAGCGTAGACGACAGGGTGGGGACTAACTATGGCTACACCTTC.

V usage is TRBV2 and J usage is TRBJ2-1; D is perhaps TRBD2 (6 bases). The CDR3 has 14 amino acids. Trimming shortened V by 11 bases and J by 7 bases, and 21 bases separated the two germline ends. Germline V gene data show CDR1 as SNHLY and CDR2 as FYNNEI. The CDR3 region is CAGAGGVHTNEQFF. CDR3 nucleotide sequence: TGTGCCGGAGCAGGCGGGGTGCATACAAATGAGCAGTTCTTC.

The rearrangement uses TRBV29-1 and TRBJ2-1; unclear D gene. V was cut by 2 bases and J by 2 bases, with 4 bases left in between. The CDR3 runs to 12 residues. Germline lookup yields CDR1 SQVTM and CDR2 ANQGSEA. Here the CDR3 DNA reads TGCAGCGTTGAACACACCTACAATGAGCAGTTCTTC. It is translated as CSVEHTYNEQFF.

This chain joins TRBV7-9 and TRBJ2-6; 8 bases match TRBD1. The CDR3 consists of 18 residues. After removal of 5 bases from V and 4 bases from J, the junction contained 13 bases not matched to a gene. Germline V gene data show CDR1 as SEHNR and CDR2 as FQNEAQ (reference sequence). The CDR3 DNA sequence: TGTGCCAGCAGCCAAAGCCGGACAGGGACGGGAGGGGCCAACGTCCTGACTTTC. Amino acids: CASSQSRTGTGGANVLTF.

The chain has TRBV2 and TRBJ2-1, with TRBD2 identical over 10 bases. Unmatched junction bases numbered 9, after V lost 4 bases and J lost 9 bases. Looked up from germline, CDR1 is SNHLY and CDR2 is FYNNEI. This CDR3 spans 15 amino acids. CDR3 protein: CASSVRAGGPGEQFF. The CDR3 DNA reads TGTGCCAGCAGTGTTCGAGCGGGGGGGCCGGGTGAGCAGTTCTTC.

The DNA of the CDR3 is TGTGCCAGCAAGGGACAGCCGAATCAGCCCCAGCATTTT. Residues: CASKGQPNQPQHF. This sequence joins TRBV2 and TRBJ1-5; TRBD1 matches at 7 bases. Germline V gene lookup returns CDR1 SNHLY and CDR2 FYNNEI. V was pared by 7 bases and J by 4 bases, with 4 bases of the junction left unmatched. The CDR3 runs 13 residues.

In this sample, this clone turned up a few times. V gene TRBV9 combines with J gene TRBJ2-1, with 11 bases lining up with TRBD2. The CDR3 loop spans 16 amino acids. The germline V gene encodes CDR1 SGDLS and CDR2 YYNGEE. The V gene end was trimmed by 0 bases and the J gene end by 9 bases; junction bases not matched to a gene: 8. The CDR3: CASSVVGLAELGEQFF. In nucleotides, the CDR3 is TGTGCCAGCAGCGTAGTGGGACTAGCGGAGTTGGGTGAGCAGTTCTTC.

V and J are TRBV9 and TRBJ2-2, with TRBD1 matching 9 bases. The ends lost 7 bases at V and 2 bases at J; junction bases unmatched: 9. From germline, CDR1 is SGDLS and CDR2 YYNGEE. The CDR3 consists of 16 residues. The CDR3 loop is CASSPRGQGNTGELFF. CDR3 nucleotide sequence: TGTGCCAGCTCCCCTCGGGGACAGGGAAACACCGGGGAGCTGTTTTTT.

The gene calls are TRBV11-2 and TRBJ2-7; possibly TRBD1 for D (5 bases). CDR1 is SGHAT and CDR2 is FQNNGV in the germline V gene. This CDR3 region has 15 residues. Trimming pared 2 bases from V and 2 bases from J, leaving 13 bases between. The CDR3 region has the DNA TGTGCCAGCAGCTTAACAGGCTCGCCTACCTACGAGCAGTACTTC. It yields the protein CASSLTGSPTYEQYF.

This clone was observed once. The rearrangement uses TRBV5-4 and TRBJ2-5; 10 bases map to TRBD2. Losses at the gene ends were 4 bases for V and 1 base for J; bases not matched to a gene: 1. Germline-derived CDR1 and CDR2 are SGHNT and YYREEE (reference sequence). The CDR3 runs to 14 residues. CDR3 coding DNA: TGTGCCAGCAGCCTAGCGGGAGCCCAAGAGACCCAGTACTTC. It is translated as CASSLAGAQETQYF.

This clone was seen a few times. The gene calls are TRBV5-4 and TRBJ2-7, with 9 bases lining up with TRBD1. Germline-derived CDR1 and CDR2 are SGHNT and YYREEE (reference sequence). With 5 bases clipped from V and 2 bases from J, the junction kept 11 bases outside the gene matches. The CDR3 is made up of 16 amino acids. CDR3 DNA sequence: TGTGCCAGCAGACGGGCCGGGACAGGGCTAACCTACGAGCAGTACTTC. Its protein is CASRRAGTGLTYEQYF.

The chain links TRBV5-4 to TRBJ1-3; D is possibly TRBD1 (5 bases). CDR3 size: 16 residues. V lost 1 base to trimming and J lost 3 bases, with 14 bases between them. The V gene's germline CDR1 is SGHNT and CDR2 YYREEE (reference sequence). The CDR3 DNA reads TGTGCCAGCAGCTTGAGCGCAGGGCCAGGTGGAAACACCATATATTTT. Protein sequence: CASSLSAGPGGNTIYF.

V and J are TRBV13 and TRBJ1-1; the D gene is possibly TRBD1 (6 bases). Germline V gives CDR1 PRHDT, CDR2 FYEKMQ (reference sequence). This CDR3 has 12 amino acids. V gave up 6 bases and J gave up 5 bases, with 10 bases separating them. CDR3: CASSPGVTEAFF. The CDR3 DNA reads as TGTGCCAGCAGTCCAGGGGTTACTGAAGCTTTCTTT.

The V call is TRBV28, the J call TRBJ2-3; D may be TRBD1 (6 bases). Trimming removed 3 bases from V and 4 bases from J, with 14 bases in between. The germline V gene has CDR1 MDHEN and CDR2 SYDVKM. The CDR3 covers 15 residues. CDR3 loop: CASSLAVGAADTQYF. In DNA form, the CDR3 reads TGTGCCAGCAGTTTGGCGGTGGGGGCGGCAGATACGCAGTATTTT.

This clone occurred once. The V call is TRBV2, the J call TRBJ2-3; 9 bases match TRBD2. CDR1 and CDR2 (germline): SNHLY, FYNNEI. J was trimmed by 0 bases and V by 1 base; bases with no gene match: 5. This CDR3 contains 17 residues. For the CDR3, the DNA is TGTGCCAGCAGTGAAGGGGCTAGCGGGGTTAGCACAGATACGCAGTATTTT. Protein product: CASSEGASGVSTDTQYF.